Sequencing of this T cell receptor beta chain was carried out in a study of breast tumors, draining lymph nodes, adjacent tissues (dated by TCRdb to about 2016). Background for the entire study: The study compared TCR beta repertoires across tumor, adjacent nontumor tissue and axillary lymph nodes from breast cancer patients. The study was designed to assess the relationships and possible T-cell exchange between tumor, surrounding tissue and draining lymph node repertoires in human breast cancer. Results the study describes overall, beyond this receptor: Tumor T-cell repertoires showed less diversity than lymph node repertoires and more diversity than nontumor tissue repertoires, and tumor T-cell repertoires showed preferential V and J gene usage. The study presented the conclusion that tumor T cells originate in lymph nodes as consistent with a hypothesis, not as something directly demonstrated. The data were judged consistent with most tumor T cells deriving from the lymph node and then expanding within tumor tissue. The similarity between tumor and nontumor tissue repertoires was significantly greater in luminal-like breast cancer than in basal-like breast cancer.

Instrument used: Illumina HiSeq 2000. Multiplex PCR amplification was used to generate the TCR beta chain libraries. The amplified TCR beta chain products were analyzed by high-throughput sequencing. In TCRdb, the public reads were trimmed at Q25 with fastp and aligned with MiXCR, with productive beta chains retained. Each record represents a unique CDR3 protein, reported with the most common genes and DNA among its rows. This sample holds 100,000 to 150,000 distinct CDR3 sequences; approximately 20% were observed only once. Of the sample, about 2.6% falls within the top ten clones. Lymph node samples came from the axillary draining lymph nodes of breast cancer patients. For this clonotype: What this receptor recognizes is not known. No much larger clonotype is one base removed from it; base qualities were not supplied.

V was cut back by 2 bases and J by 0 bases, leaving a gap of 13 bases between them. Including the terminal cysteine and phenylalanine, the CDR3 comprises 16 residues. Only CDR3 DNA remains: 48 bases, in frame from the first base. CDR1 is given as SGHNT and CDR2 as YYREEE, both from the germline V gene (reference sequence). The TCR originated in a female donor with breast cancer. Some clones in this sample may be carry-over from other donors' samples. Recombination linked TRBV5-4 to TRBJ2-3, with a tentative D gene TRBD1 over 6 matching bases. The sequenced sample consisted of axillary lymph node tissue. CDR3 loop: CASSFGGLLSTDTQYF. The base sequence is TGTGCCAGCAGCTTTGGGGGCCTTCTGAGCACAGATACGCAGTATTTT.